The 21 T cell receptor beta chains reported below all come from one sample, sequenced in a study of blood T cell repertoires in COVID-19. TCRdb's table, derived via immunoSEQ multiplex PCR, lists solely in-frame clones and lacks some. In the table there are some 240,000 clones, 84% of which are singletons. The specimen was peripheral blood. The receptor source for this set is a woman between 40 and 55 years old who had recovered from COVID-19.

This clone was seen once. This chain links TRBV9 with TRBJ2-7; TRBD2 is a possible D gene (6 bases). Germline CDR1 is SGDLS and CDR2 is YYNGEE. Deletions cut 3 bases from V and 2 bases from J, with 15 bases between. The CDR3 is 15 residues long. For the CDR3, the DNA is TGTGCCAGCAGCGGCCCGGGACTCCCAACCTACGAGCAGTACTTC. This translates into CASSGPGLPTYEQYF.

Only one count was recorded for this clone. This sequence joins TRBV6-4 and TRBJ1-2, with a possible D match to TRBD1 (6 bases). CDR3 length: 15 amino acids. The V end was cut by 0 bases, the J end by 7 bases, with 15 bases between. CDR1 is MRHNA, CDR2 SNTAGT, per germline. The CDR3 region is CASSDSVGAVRGYTF. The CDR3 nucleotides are TGTGCCAGCAGTGACTCGGTGGGGGCTGTTCGTGGCTACACCTTC.

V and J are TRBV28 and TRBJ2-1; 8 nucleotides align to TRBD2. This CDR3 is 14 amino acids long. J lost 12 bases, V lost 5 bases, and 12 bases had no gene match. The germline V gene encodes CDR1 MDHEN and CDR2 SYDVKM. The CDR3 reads CASSPSAGGLRQFF. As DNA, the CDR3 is TGTGCCAGCAGTCCCTCGGCGGGGGGTCTACGGCAGTTCTTC.

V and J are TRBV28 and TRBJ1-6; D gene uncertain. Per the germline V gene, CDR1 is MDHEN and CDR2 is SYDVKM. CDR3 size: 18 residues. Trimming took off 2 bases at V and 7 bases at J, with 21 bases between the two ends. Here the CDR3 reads CASSLGLVRVNRNSPLHF. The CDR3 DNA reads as TGTGCCAGCAGTTTAGGACTGGTGCGGGTTAATCGGAATTCACCCCTCCACTTT.

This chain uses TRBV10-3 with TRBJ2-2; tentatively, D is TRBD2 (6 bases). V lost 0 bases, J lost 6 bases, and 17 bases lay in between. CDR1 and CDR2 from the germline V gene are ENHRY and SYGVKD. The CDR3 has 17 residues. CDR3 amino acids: CAISESRFAGKAGELFF. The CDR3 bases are TGTGCCATCAGTGAGTCAAGATTCGCGGGAAAGGCCGGGGAGCTGTTTTTT.

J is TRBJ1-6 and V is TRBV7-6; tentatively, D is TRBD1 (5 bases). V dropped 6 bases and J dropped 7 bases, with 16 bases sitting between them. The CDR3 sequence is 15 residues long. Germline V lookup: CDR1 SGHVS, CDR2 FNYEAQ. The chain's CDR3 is CASSDRGSGNSPLHF. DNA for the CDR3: TGTGCCAGCAGTGACCGGGGGAGTGGCAATTCACCCCTCCACTTT.

CDR3 sequence reads: CASSELTLVPNYGYTF. In nucleotides, the CDR3 is TGTGCCAGCAGCGAGCTTACCCTAGTTCCTAACTATGGCTACACCTTC. This chain links TRBV7-9 with TRBJ1-2; D gene uncertain. Germline CDR1 and CDR2: SEHNR and FQNEAQ (reference sequence). The CDR3 loop spans 16 amino acids. The V gene lost 5 bases and the J gene lost 0 bases, with 16 bases spanning the gap.

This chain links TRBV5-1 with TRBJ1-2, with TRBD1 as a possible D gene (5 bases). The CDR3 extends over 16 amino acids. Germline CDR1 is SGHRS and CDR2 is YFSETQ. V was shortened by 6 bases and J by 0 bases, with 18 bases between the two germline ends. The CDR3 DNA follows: TGCGCCAGCAATAGTGGTGACAGCCCGTCTAACTATGGCTACACCTTC. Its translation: CASNSGDSPSNYGYTF.

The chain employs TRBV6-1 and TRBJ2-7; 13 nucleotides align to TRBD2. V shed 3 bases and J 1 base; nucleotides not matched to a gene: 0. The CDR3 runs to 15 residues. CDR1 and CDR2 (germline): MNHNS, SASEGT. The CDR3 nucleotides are TGTGCCAGCAGTGAGGGACTAGCGGGGTCCTACGAGCAGTACTTC. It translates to CASSEGLAGSYEQYF.

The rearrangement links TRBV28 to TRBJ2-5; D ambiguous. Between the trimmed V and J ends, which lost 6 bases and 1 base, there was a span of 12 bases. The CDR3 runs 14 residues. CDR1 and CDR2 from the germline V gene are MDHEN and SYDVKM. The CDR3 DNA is TGTGCCAGCAGCATCCTGGGCAGCCAAGAGACCCAGTACTTC. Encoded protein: CASSILGSQETQYF.

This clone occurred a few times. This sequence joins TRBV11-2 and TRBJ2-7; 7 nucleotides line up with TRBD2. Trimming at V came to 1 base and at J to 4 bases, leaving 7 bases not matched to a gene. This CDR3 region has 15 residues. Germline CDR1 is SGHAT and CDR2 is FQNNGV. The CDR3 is CASSLGPPGGYEQYF. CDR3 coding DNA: TGTGCCAGCAGCTTAGGCCCCCCGGGGGGTTACGAGCAGTACTTC.

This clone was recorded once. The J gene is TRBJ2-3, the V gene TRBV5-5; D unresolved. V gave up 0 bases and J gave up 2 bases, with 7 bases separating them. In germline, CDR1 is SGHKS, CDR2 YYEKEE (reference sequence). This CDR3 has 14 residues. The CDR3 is CASSLDHFTDTQYF. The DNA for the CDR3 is TGTGCCAGCAGCTTGGATCACTTCACAGATACGCAGTATTTT.

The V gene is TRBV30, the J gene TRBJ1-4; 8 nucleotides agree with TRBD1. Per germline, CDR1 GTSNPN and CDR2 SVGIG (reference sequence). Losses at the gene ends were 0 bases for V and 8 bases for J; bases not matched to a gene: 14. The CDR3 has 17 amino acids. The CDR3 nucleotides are TGTGCCTGGAGTGTACCATCAGGTCGACAGGGGAGAGAAAAACTGTTTTTT. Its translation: CAWSVPSGRQGREKLFF.

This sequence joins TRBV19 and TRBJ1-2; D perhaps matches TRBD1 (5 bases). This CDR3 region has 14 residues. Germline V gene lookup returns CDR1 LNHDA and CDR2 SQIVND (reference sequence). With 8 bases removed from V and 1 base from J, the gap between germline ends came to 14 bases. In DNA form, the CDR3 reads TGTGCCAGTTCCCCCAACGGGGGTAACTATGGCTACACCTTC. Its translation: CASSPNGGNYGYTF. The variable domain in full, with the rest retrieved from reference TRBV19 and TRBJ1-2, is DGGITQSPKYLFRKEGQNVTLSCEQNLNHDAMYWYRQDPGQGLRLIYYSQIVNDFQKGDIAEGYSVSREKKESFPLTVTSAQKNPTAFYLCASSPNGGNYGYTFGSGTRLTVV.

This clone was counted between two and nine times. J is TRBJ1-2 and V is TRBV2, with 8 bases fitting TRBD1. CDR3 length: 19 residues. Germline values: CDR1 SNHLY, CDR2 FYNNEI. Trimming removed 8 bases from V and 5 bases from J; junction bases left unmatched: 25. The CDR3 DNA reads TGTGCCAGCGAACTTCGGTTAATATCAGGGGGCGCGATAGGATATGGCTACACCTTC. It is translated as CASELRLISGGAIGYGYTF. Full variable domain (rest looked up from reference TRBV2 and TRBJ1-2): EPEVTQTPSHQVTQMGQEVILRCVPISNHLYFYWYRQILGQKVEFLVSFYNNEISEKSEIFDDQFSVERPDGSNFTLKIRSTKLEDSAMYFCASELRLISGGAIGYGYTFGSGTRLTVV.

The CDR3 loop is CAWNRQERETQYF. The CDR3 region has the DNA TGTGCCTGGAATAGACAGGAACGAGAGACCCAGTACTTC. The V call is TRBV30, the J call TRBJ2-5; maybe TRBD1 (6 bases). V lost 4 bases, J lost 4 bases, and 13 bases lay in between. Germline V CDR1 and CDR2: GTSNPN, SVGIG (reference sequence). This CDR3 is 13 amino acids long.

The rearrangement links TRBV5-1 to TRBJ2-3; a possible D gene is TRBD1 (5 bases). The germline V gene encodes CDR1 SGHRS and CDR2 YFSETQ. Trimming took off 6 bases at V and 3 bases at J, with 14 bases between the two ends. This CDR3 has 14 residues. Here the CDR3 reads CASTTFRQTDTQYF. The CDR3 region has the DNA TGCGCCAGCACAACGTTTCGACAGACAGATACGCAGTATTTT.

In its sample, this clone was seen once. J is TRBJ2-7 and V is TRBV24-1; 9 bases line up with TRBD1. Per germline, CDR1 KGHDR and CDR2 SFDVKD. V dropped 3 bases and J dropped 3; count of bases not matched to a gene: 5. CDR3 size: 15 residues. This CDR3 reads CATSDPGTGYYEQYF. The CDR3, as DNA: TGTGCCACCAGTGATCCCGGGACAGGGTACTACGAGCAGTACTTC.

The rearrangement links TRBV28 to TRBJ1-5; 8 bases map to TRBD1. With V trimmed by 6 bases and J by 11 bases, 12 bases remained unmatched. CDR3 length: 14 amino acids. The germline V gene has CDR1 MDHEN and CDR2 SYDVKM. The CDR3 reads CASRITGGRATQHF. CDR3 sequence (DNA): TGTGCCAGCAGAATAACAGGGGGGCGGGCGACCCAGCATTTT.

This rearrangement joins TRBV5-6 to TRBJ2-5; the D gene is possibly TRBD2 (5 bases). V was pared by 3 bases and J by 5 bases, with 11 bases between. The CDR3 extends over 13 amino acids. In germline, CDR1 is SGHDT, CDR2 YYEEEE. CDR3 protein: CASSSDLAETQYF. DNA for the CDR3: TGTGCCAGCAGCTCGGACTTGGCCGAGACCCAGTACTTC.

The CDR3 coding sequence is TGTGCCAGCAGTGAAAACAGTTTCCCAAATGAAAAACTGTTTTTT. Translation: CASSENSFPNEKLFF. The chain joins TRBV2 to TRBJ1-4, with no clear D. Per germline, CDR1 SNHLY and CDR2 FYNNEI. V was shortened by 2 bases and J by 5 bases, with 12 bases between the two germline ends. The CDR3 covers 15 residues.